The 5 T cell receptor beta chains below come from one sample, sequenced in a study of control samples from healthy donors and cancer patients. Libraries were prepared by immunoSEQ multiplex PCR; TCRdb keeps only in-frame clonotypes and omits some of them. The data hold 150,000 to 200,000 clones, with roughly 90% observed a single time. Sequencing input: blood. The receptors come from a woman in her 30s in good health.

This chain links TRBV7-9 with TRBJ2-1, with a weak D call TRBD2 (5 bases). The germline V and J ends were trimmed by 4 bases and 0 bases, with 16 bases remaining between them. Germline assignment: CDR1 SEHNR and CDR2 FQNEAQ (reference sequence). This CDR3 region has 17 residues. The DNA of the CDR3 is TGTGCCAGCAGCTCGGGCGAGGGCGGACCCTCCTACAATGAGCAGTTCTTC. Its translation is CASSSGEGGPSYNEQFF. Full variable domain (rest looked up from reference TRBV7-9 and TRBJ2-1): DTGVSQNPRHKITKRGQNVTFRCDPISEHNRLYWYRQTLGQGPEFLTYFQNEAQLEKSRLLSDRFSAERPKGSFSTLEIQRTEQGDSAMYLCASSSGEGGPSYNEQFFGPGTRLTVL.

A note on this clone: The same CDR3 also results from other DNA sequences found in this sample. The chain joins TRBV15 to TRBJ1-5; 8 bases align to TRBD1. Per the germline V gene, CDR1 is LNHNV and CDR2 is YYDKDF (reference sequence). This CDR3 comprises 14 residues. Unmatched junction bases numbered 4, after V lost 5 bases and J lost 4 bases. This CDR3 is CATSRGQENQPQHF. The CDR3 DNA reads TGTGCCACCAGCCGGGGACAGGAGAATCAGCCCCAGCATTTT.

The rearrangement joins TRBV29-1 to TRBJ2-2; no clear D. Trimming left V 2 bases short and J 1 base short, with 5 bases between. Per germline, CDR1 SQVTM and CDR2 ANQGSEA. The CDR3 has 13 residues. CDR3 sequence reads: CSVERRNTGELFF. In DNA, the CDR3 is TGCAGCGTTGAAAGAAGGAACACCGGGGAGCTGTTTTTT.

This chain joins TRBV5-8 and TRBJ2-6; D uncertain. This CDR3 is 15 amino acids long. Trimming took off 4 bases at V and 4 bases at J, with 12 bases between the two ends. CDR1 is SGHTS and CDR2 is YDEGEE in the germline V gene. This CDR3 reads CASSTQSWGANVLTF. DNA of the CDR3: TGTGCCAGCAGCACACAGTCTTGGGGGGCCAACGTCCTGACTTTC.

In this sample, this clone turned up once. The sample carries other DNA sequences with the same CDR3. The gene calls are TRBV9 and TRBJ2-2; D is uncertain. The CDR3 is made up of 11 amino acids. Trimming took off 5 bases at V and 4 bases at J, with 3 bases between the two ends. Per germline, CDR1 SGDLS and CDR2 YYNGEE. In DNA form, the CDR3 reads TGTGCCAGCAGTGCCACCGGGGAGCTGTTTTTT. Translation: CASSATGELFF.